The 14 T cell receptor beta chains below were found in one sample sequenced in a study of CD8 T cells in ankylosing spondylitis. TCRdb processed the 5' RACE reads anew with MiXCR; each CDR3 protein has one entry. The sample yields 220,000 or so distinct CDR3 sequences, about 10% seen once. The sequenced sample was blood, either unsorted or a sorted T cell fraction (not recorded which). Source of these receptors: a male donor with ankylosing spondylitis or in good health (not recorded which).

This clonotype has more than one count but fewer than ten. This chain connects TRBV6-1 to TRBJ2-7; no definite D call. Germline CDR1 and CDR2: MNHNS and SASEGT. This CDR3 is built from 14 residues. Trimming stripped 6 bases from V and 0 bases from J, with 12 bases between. CDR3 loop: CASRRERSSYEQYF. CDR3 DNA sequence: TGTGCCAGCAGGCGAGAGAGGAGCTCCTACGAGCAGTACTTC.

This clonotype was detected many times. This chain joins TRBV10-2 and TRBJ2-1; D might be TRBD1 or TRBD2, each matching 5 bases. The V gene's germline CDR1 is WSHSY and CDR2 SAAADI. CDR3 size: 14 residues. Trimming stripped 4 bases from V and 1 base from J, with 8 bases between. CDR3 loop: CASSGGESYNEQFF. The DNA of the CDR3 is TGCGCCAGCAGTGGAGGGGAATCCTACAATGAGCAGTTCTTC.

This clonotype was seen many times. The gene calls are TRBV7-8 and TRBJ2-3, with 7 bases fitting TRBD2. CDR3 size: 15 residues. V was clipped by 1 base and J by 2 bases; unmatched bases: 3. From germline, CDR1 is SGHVS and CDR2 FQNEAQ. The CDR3 DNA reads as TGTGCCAGCAGCTTAGGCGGGGGATTCACAGATACGCAGTATTTT. As protein: CASSLGGGFTDTQYF.

This clonotype was observed at least ten times. V and J are TRBV10-3 and TRBJ2-7; 7 bases map to TRBD2. The V and J ends lost 3 bases and 2 bases, in that order; junction bases with no gene match: 7. Looked up from germline, CDR1 is ENHRY and CDR2 is SYGVKD. The CDR3 totals 15 residues. CDR3 in DNA: TGTGCCATCAGTGATCCCAGGGAGGGTCCCTACGAGCAGTACTTC. Its translation: CAISDPREGPYEQYF.

The chain is built from TRBV20-1 and TRBJ1-2, with D unresolved. The V and J ends lost 4 bases and 0 bases respectively, with 9 bases between them. The CDR3 totals 13 residues. The V gene's germline CDR1 is DFQATT and CDR2 SNEGSKA (reference sequence). The CDR3, as DNA: TGCAGTGCTAACGCGGAAGCTAACTATGGCTACACCTTC. Amino acid sequence: CSANAEANYGYTF.

This clonotype was seen more than once but under ten times. This chain connects TRBV5-1 to TRBJ1-3; 9 bases map to TRBD1. CDR1 and CDR2 from the germline V gene are SGHRS and YFSETQ. V was clipped by 4 bases and J by 2 bases; unmatched bases: 7. The CDR3 contains 16 residues. In DNA, the CDR3 is TGCGCCAGCAGCCCCCGGGACAGGGAAGCTGGAAACACCATATATTTT. This sequence encodes CASSPRDREAGNTIYF. Full variable domain (rest looked up from reference TRBV5-1 and TRBJ1-3): KAGVTQTPRYLIKTRGQQVTLSCSPISGHRSVSWYQQTPGQGLQFLFEYFSETQRNKGNFPGRFSGRQFSNSRSEMNVSTLELGDSALYLCASSPRDREAGNTIYFGEGSWLTVV.

This clonotype appeared a few times. The chain employs TRBV5-1 and TRBJ2-3; 11 bases map to TRBD2. This CDR3 region has 16 residues. CDR1 and CDR2 (germline): SGHRS, YFSETQ. J gave up 6 bases and V 4 bases, and 10 bases lay outside the gene matches. CDR3 sequence (DNA): TGCGCCAGCAGCCTGGGTAGCGGGGGGGCCAGGGATACGCAGTATTTT. As protein: CASSLGSGGARDTQYF.

This clonotype was recorded at least ten times. The V gene is TRBV6-2 or TRBV6-3, the J gene TRBJ2-4; D is undetermined. The ends were cut back, 5 bases at V and 5 bases at J, with 13 bases in the middle. The germline V gene encodes CDR1 MNHEY and CDR2 SVGEGT. The CDR3 spans 14 residues. DNA of the CDR3: TGTGCCAGCAGTAGGAGTGCGGTTGAAAACATTCAGTACTTC. Its translation is CASSRSAVENIQYF.

This clonotype has only a few counts. This chain joins TRBV9 and TRBJ2-7, with a possible D match to TRBD1 (5 bases). The CDR3 contains 13 residues. The V gene lost 7 bases and the J gene lost 6 bases, with 17 bases spanning the gap. CDR1 is SGDLS, CDR2 YYNGEE, per germline. The CDR3 here is CASQKQDPGEQYF. The CDR3 bases are TGTGCCAGCCAGAAACAGGACCCTGGCGAGCAGTACTTC.

This clonotype was seen at least ten times. The genes are TRBV3-1 and TRBJ2-1; D might be TRBD2 (5 bases). Germline-derived CDR1 and CDR2 are LGHDT and YNNKEL (reference sequence). Deletions cut 2 bases from V and 3 bases from J, with 8 bases between. The CDR3 covers 14 residues. CDR3 DNA: TGTGCCAGCAGCCAAACAACTAGCTACAATGAGCAGTTCTTC. Its protein product is CASSQTTSYNEQFF.

Many counts were recorded for this clonotype. This rearrangement joins TRBV12-3 or TRBV12-4 to TRBJ2-1; 9 nucleotides line up with TRBD2. Losses at the gene ends were 3 bases for V and 2 bases for J; bases not matched to a gene: 11. The CDR3 length is 18 residues. CDR3 loop: CASSFRSGGRIPYNEQFF. For the CDR3, the DNA is TGTGCCAGCAGTTTCAGAAGCGGGGGGCGGATACCCTACAATGAGCAGTTCTTC.

This clonotype was recorded at least ten times. The V gene is TRBV5-1, the J gene TRBJ2-3; unclear D gene. The CDR3 sequence is 15 residues long. V was pared by 5 bases and J by 0 bases, with 13 bases between. Germline V CDR1 and CDR2: SGHRS, YFSETQ. For the CDR3, the DNA is TGCGCCAGCAGTGATGGCGGCCCTAGCACAGATACGCAGTATTTT. The encoded protein is CASSDGGPSTDTQYF.

This clonotype was seen at least ten times. The V call is TRBV5-1, the J call TRBJ2-3; D gene unclear. CDR1 is SGHRS and CDR2 is YFSETQ in the germline V gene. The CDR3 consists of 16 residues. Trimming removed 1 base from V and 0 bases from J, with 12 bases in between. CDR3 DNA: TGCGCCAGCAGCTTGCTCGGGTCCCCTAGCACAGATACGCAGTATTTT. The encoded protein is CASSLLGSPSTDTQYF.

In this sample, this clonotype turned up many times. The genes are TRBV5-1 and TRBJ2-2, with D perhaps matching TRBD1 (6 bases). Germline V CDR1 and CDR2: SGHRS, YFSETQ. The CDR3 sequence is 14 residues long. Deletions cut 6 bases from V and 6 bases from J, with 15 bases between. CDR3 bases: TGCGCCAGCACCGTAGCAACAGGGTCCGGGGAGCTGTTTTTT. Its translation: CASTVATGSGELFF.